This T cell receptor (beta chain) comes out of a study of vaccination and CD4 T cells after COVID-19. Trimming took 1 base from V and 8 from J, leaving 14 bases between them. CDR1 and CDR2 from the germline V gene are SEHNR and FQNEAQ (reference sequence). The CDR3 is 14 amino acids. Cultured CD4+ T-cell DNA underwent Oncomine TCR Beta short-read sequencing. TCRdb recomputed calls from the PCR reads with MiXCR, one row per CDR3 protein. Of roughly 8,900 distinct CDR3 sequences in the sample, less than 55% were seen once. Sample treatment: roughly 11-day PBMC culture with coronavirus spike peptide pools or control peptides (ViraFEST assay). Regarding this clonotype: Its matching antigen is unknown.

The receptor was derived from a human donor who had recovered from COVID-19. The material sequenced was CD4+ T cells from blood, cultured in vitro. The chain carries TRBV7-9 and TRBJ1-1; D is uncertain. The DNA of the CDR3 is TGTGCCAGCAGCTTAGGGCTAGGGAGTTTGGAAGCTTTCTTT. Residues: CASSLGLGSLEAFF.